The rows below give T cell receptor beta chains drawn from one sample of a study of blood T cell repertoires in COVID-19. Generated by immunoSEQ multiplex PCR, the TCRdb table keeps only in-frame clones and is missing some. Of about 220,000 clones listed, 80% to 85% are singletons. Sample: peripheral blood. The receptors originated from a young man with active or convalescent COVID-19. Both conserved end residues are part of each CDR3. D genes are given only for firm matches. Size is stated for part of the rows, as once, few or many counts, or as a class when the clone is expanded.

clone size | J gene | V gene | D gene | CDR3 DNA | CDR3 protein
NA | TRBJ1-6 | TRBV6-5 | TRBD1 | TGTGCCAGCAGCCCGGACAGGGTTGGGAATTCACCCCTCCACTTT | CASSPDRVGNSPLHF
NA | TRBJ1-5 | TRBV7-9 | TRBD1 | TGTGCCAGCAGCGCCGCTTCCGGGACAGGGAATCAGCCCCAGCATTTT | CASSAASGTGNQPQHF
NA | TRBJ2-5 | TRBV6-1 | NA | TGTGCCAGCAGTGAAGGGTTAGGAGGGGCCCAAGAGACCCAGTACTTC | CASSEGLGGAQETQYF
NA | TRBJ2-2 | TRBV7-2 | NA | TGTGCCAGCAGCTTAGTACGCGGGTATAGCGGGGAGCTGTTTTTT | CASSLVRGYSGELFF
NA | TRBJ1-2 | TRBV5-1 | NA | TGCGCCAGCAGCGAACCCGGGACACCCTATGGCTACACCTTC | CASSEPGTPYGYTF
NA | TRBJ2-1 | TRBV7-8 | TRBD1 | TGTGCCAGCAGCCCCGACAGGGGGCGGATATACAATGAGCAGTTCTTC | CASSPDRGRIYNEQFF
NA | TRBJ1-6 | TRBV27 | NA | TGTGCCAGCCCCCCCCCGGGGGGTAATTCACCCCTCCACTTT | CASPPPGGNSPLHF
NA | TRBJ2-1 | TRBV2 | NA | TGTGCCAGCAGTGAGATTTCTAGCTCAGGTGGCAATGAGCAGTTCTTC | CASSEISSSGGNEQFF
NA | TRBJ1-2 | TRBV28 | TRBD1 | TGTGCCAGCAGGGGGGCCGAGGACAGGGGGCAGTTCCATGGCTACACCTTC | CASRGAEDRGQFHGYTF
NA | TRBJ2-2 | TRBV2 | TRBD2 | TGTGCCAGCAGCGAACCGATCCTAGCGGCAAAAACCGGGGAGCTGTTTTTT | CASSEPILAAKTGELFF
NA | TRBJ2-7 | TRBV7-2 | NA | TGTGCCAGCAGCTCCAACTCCTACGAGCAGTACTTC | CASSSNSYEQYF
NA | TRBJ1-1 | TRBV30 | TRBD1 | TGTGCCTGGAGTACAGGGGGCCGGACTGAAGCTTTCTTT | CAWSTGGRTEAFF
once | TRBJ1-1 | TRBV5-1 | TRBD1 | TGCGCCAGCAGCCCGAGACAGGGCGACACTGAAGCTTTCTTT | CASSPRQGDTEAFF
NA | TRBJ1-2 | TRBV12-3/TRBV12-4 | NA | TGTGCCAGCAGTTTACAGGGAGGGTTTGACTACACCTTC | CASSLQGGFDYTF
NA | TRBJ1-5 | TRBV18 | NA | TGTGCCAGCTCCCCTCTAGGTGATAGCAATCAGCCCCAGCATTTT | CASSPLGDSNQPQHF
NA | TRBJ2-7 | TRBV6-5 | TRBD2 | TGTGCCAGCAGCCAAGAGCGGGAGGTCTACGAGCAGTACTTC | CASSQEREVYEQYF
NA | TRBJ2-3 | TRBV19 | TRBD2 | TGTGCCAGTAGTAGCCGAGCGGGATTAGATACGCAGTATTTT | CASSSRAGLDTQYF
NA | TRBJ1-5 | TRBV2 | TRBD1 | TGTGCCAGCAGTTGGGACAGTAATCAGCCCCAGCATTTT | CASSWDSNQPQHF
NA | TRBJ1-2 | TRBV7-2 | NA | TGTGCCAGCAGCTTAGCCGACGGGGGGCCAACCGGCTACACCTTC | CASSLADGGPTGYTF
NA | TRBJ2-7 | TRBV2 | NA | TGTGCCAGCAGTAACCCCTGGCTCTCCGAGCAGTACTTC | CASSNPWLSEQYF
many | TRBJ2-1 | TRBV6-5 | TRBD2 | TGTGCCAGCAGCCCCGGGACTAGCGATTACAATGAGCAGTTCTTC | CASSPGTSDYNEQFF
NA | TRBJ2-3 | TRBV4-2 | NA | TGTGCCAGCAGCCCAGGGCTGGGGCGCACAGATACGCAGTATTTT | CASSPGLGRTDTQYF
NA | TRBJ2-6 | TRBV5-1 | TRBD2 | TGCGCCAGCAGCCGAGGACTGGGGGGGTTCTCTGGGGCCAACGTCCTGACTTTC | CASSRGLGGFSGANVLTF
NA | TRBJ1-5 | TRBV4-2 | NA | TGTGCCAGCAGCCAAGATGACGACAGTCTCAATCAGCCCCAGCATTTT | CASSQDDDSLNQPQHF
NA | TRBJ1-5 | TRBV4-3 | NA | TGCGCCAGCAGCGTCAACAGGGAAATGCGGCAGCCCCAGCATTTT | CASSVNREMRQPQHF
NA | TRBJ2-5 | TRBV5-5 | NA | TGTGCCAGCAGCTTTACCGCAATCCAAGAGGCCCAGTACTTC | CASSFTAIQEAQYF
NA | TRBJ1-2 | TRBV18 | NA | TGTGCCAGCTCACCATCACCGGGTAAAGGTGGCTATGGCTACACCTTC | CASSPSPGKGGYGYTF
NA | TRBJ1-1 | TRBV6-5 | NA | TGTGCCAGCAGTACGGGGGGCGGTTACGGTGAAGCTTTCTTT | CASSTGGGYGEAFF
NA | TRBJ2-7 | TRBV7-9 | TRBD2 | TGTGCCAGCAGCTCCCATGGGCCCCTAGCGGCATCCTACGAGCAGTACTTC | CASSSHGPLAASYEQYF
NA | TRBJ1-1 | TRBV18 | NA | TGTGCCAGCTCACCCGGGAACACTGAAGCTTTCTTT | CASSPGNTEAFF
NA | TRBJ1-2 | TRBV27 | NA | TGTGCCAGCAGTTCCCAGACCGGGACATGGGGGACCTTC | CASSSQTGTWGTF
few | TRBJ2-7 | TRBV28 | NA | TGTGCCAGCAGTCTAAACCCCTACGAGCAGTACTTC | CASSLNPYEQYF
NA | TRBJ1-1 | TRBV24-1 | NA | TGTGCCACCAGTGACCCTAAAAAGGGGTCGAACACTGAAGCTTTCTTT | CATSDPKKGSNTEAFF
NA | TRBJ2-7 | TRBV7-9 | NA | TGTGCCAGCCTGGGGGACACCGGATACGAGCAGTACTTC | CASLGDTGYEQYF
NA | TRBJ2-5 | TRBV7-9 | NA | TGTGCCAGCAGCCCGCCAGGACAGGGAGGGATTGAGACCCAGTACTTC | CASSPPGQGGIETQYF
NA | TRBJ1-2 | TRBV14 | NA | TGTGCCAGCAGCCAGACGGACGGACGGGGTGGCTACACCTTC | CASSQTDGRGGYTF
NA | TRBJ2-7 | TRBV4-3 | NA | TGCGCCAGCAGCCCTCTTGCTGGGACTCAAGCCTACGAGCAGTACTTC | CASSPLAGTQAYEQYF
NA | TRBJ1-1 | TRBV2 | TRBD1 | TGTGCCAGCAGTGGGGACAGCACTGAAGCTTTCTTT | CASSGDSTEAFF
NA | TRBJ2-6 | TRBV29-1 | TRBD2 | TGCAGCGTTGAAGGACTAGCGGGAGCGGGGGCCAACGTCCTGACTTTC | CSVEGLAGAGANVLTF
NA | TRBJ2-2 | TRBV7-6 | TRBD2 | TGTGCCAGCAGCTCGCAAGCCGGGGGGGCCCCCGGGGAGCTGTTTTTT | CASSSQAGGAPGELFF
NA | TRBJ1-6 | TRBV19 | NA | TGTGCCAGTACCCCTAGAGGAGTTAATTCACCCCTCCACTTT | CASTPRGVNSPLHF
few | TRBJ1-1 | TRBV14 | NA | TGTGCCAGCAGCCAAGATGCGGGGGGAGTCACTGAAGCTTTCTTT | CASSQDAGGVTEAFF
NA | TRBJ2-3 | TRBV6-4 | NA | TGTGCCAGCAGTGACGTGGTGAGCGATACGCAGTATTTT | CASSDVVSDTQYF
NA | TRBJ2-7 | TRBV24-1 | NA | TGTGCCACCAGTGATTTCCCACAGGAGGAGCAGTACTTC | CATSDFPQEEQYF
NA | TRBJ2-7 | TRBV9 | NA | TGTGCCAGCAGCTCGGGTAGGTCTTACGAGCAGTACTTC | CASSSGRSYEQYF
NA | TRBJ2-3 | TRBV4-2 | TRBD2 | TGTGCCAGCAGCGGGACTAGCGGAACTAGCACAGATACGCAGTATTTT | CASSGTSGTSTDTQYF